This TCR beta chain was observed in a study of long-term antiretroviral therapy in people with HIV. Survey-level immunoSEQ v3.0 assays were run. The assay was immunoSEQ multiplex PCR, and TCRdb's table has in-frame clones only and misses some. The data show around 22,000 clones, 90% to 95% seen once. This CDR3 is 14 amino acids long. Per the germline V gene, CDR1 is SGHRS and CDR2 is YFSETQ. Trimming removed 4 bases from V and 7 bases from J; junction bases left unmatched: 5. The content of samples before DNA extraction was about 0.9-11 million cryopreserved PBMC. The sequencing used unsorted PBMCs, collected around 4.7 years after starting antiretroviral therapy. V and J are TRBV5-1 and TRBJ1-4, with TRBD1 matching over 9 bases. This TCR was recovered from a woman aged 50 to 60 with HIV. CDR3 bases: TGCGCCAGCAGCCTAGGACAGGGGAGTGAAAAACTGTTTTTT. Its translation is CASSLGQGSEKLFF.